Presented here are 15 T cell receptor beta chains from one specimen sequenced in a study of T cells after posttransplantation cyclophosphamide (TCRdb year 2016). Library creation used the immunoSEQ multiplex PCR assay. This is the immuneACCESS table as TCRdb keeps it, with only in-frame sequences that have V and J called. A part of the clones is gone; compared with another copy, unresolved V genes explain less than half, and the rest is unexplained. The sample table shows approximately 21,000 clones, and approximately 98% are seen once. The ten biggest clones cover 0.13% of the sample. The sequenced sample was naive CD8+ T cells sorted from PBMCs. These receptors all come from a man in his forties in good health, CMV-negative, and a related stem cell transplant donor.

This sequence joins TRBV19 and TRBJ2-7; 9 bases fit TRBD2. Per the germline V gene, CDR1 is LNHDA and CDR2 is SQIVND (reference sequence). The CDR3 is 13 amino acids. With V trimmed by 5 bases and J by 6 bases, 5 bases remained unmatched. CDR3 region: CASSPGLAIEQYF. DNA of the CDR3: TGTGCCAGTAGTCCGGGACTAGCCATCGAGCAGTACTTC.

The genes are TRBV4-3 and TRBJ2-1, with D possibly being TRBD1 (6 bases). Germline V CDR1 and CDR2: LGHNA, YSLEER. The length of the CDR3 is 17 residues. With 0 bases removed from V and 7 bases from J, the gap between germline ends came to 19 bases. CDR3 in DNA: TGCGCCAGCAGCCAAGATAGGGTCTTAGGGGGATGGAATGAGCAGTTCTTC. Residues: CASSQDRVLGGWNEQFF.

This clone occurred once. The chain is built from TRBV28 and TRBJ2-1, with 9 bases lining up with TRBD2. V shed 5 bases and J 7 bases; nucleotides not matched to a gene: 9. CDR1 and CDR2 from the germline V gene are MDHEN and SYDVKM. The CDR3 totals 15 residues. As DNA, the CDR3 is TGTGCCAGCAGTCCCTTAGCGGGAGCTTGGAATGAGCAGTTCTTC. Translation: CASSPLAGAWNEQFF.

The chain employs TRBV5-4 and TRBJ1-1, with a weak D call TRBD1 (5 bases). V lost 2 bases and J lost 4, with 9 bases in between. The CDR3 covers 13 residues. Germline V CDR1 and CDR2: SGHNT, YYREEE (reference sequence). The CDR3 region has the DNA TGTGCCAGCAGCTTTCCCCAGGGCACTGAAGCTTTCTTT. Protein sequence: CASSFPQGTEAFF.

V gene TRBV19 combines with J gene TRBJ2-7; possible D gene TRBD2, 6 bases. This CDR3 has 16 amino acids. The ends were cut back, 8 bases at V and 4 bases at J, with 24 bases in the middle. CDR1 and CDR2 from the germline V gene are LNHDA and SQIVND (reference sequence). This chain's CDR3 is CASGPPPGGRLYEQYF. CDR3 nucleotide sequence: TGTGCCAGTGGCCCTCCCCCTGGAGGGCGACTATACGAGCAGTACTTC.

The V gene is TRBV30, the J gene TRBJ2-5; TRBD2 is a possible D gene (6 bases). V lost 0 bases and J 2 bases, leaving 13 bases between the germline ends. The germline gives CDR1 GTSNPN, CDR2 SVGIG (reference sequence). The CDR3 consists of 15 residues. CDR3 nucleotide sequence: TGTGCCTGGAGTGTTGGAGGGCGGAGGCAAGAGACCCAGTACTTC. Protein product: CAWSVGGRRQETQYF.

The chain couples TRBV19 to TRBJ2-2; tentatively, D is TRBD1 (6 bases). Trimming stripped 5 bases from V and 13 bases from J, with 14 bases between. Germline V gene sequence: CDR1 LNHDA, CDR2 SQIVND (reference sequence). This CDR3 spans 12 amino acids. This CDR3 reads CASSPGTSRLFF. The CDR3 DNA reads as TGTGCCAGTAGTCCGGGGACAAGCAGGCTGTTTTTT.

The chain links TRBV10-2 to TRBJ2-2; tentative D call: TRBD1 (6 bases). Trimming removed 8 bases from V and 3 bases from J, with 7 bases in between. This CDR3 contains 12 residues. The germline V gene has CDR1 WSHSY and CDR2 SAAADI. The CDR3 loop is CASQGYTGELFF. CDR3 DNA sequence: TGCGCCAGCCAGGGGTACACCGGGGAGCTGTTTTTT.

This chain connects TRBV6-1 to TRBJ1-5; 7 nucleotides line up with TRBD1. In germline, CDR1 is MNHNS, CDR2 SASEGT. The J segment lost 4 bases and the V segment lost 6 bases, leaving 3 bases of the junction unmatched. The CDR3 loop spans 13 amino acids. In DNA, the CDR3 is TGTGCCAGCAGGCCACAGGGGAATCAGCCCCAGCATTTT. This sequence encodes CASRPQGNQPQHF.

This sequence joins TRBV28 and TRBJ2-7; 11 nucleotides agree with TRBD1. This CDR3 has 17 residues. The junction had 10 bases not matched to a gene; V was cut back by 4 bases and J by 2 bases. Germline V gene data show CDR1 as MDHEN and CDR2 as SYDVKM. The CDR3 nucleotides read TGTGCCAGCAGTTGGGGACAGGGGGTTGGGGCGCCCTACGAGCAGTACTTC. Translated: CASSWGQGVGAPYEQYF.

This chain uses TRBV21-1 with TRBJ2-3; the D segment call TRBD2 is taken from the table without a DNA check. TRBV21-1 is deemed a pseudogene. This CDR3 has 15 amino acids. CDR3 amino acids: CASSPWERRTDTQYF. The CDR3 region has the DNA TGTGCCAGCAGCCCCTGGGAGCGGAGGACAGATACGCAGTATTTT.

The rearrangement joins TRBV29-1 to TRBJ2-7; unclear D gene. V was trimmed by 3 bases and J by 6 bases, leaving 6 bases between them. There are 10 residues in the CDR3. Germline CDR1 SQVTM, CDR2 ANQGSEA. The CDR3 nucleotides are TGCAGCGTTGATAGTGGCGAGCAGTACTTC. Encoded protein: CSVDSGEQYF.

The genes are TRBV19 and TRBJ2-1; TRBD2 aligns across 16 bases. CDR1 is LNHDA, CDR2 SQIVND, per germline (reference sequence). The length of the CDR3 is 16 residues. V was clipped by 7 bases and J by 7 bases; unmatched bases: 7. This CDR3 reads CASTPGLAGGPNEQFF. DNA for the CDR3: TGTGCCAGTACCCCGGGACTAGCGGGAGGGCCGAATGAGCAGTTCTTC.

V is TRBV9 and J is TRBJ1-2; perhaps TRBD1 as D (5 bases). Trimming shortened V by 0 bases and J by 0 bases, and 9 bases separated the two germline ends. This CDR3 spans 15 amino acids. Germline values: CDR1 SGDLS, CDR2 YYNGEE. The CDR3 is CASSVGGGTNYGYTF. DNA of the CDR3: TGTGCCAGCAGCGTAGGGGGGGGAACTAACTATGGCTACACCTTC.

The CDR3 region is CAISDTSGGYNEQFF. The DNA of the CDR3 is TGTGCCATCAGTGATACTAGCGGAGGTTACAATGAGCAGTTCTTC. This chain connects TRBV10-3 to TRBJ2-1, with TRBD2 identical over 8 bases. The CDR3 extends over 15 amino acids. The V gene's germline CDR1 is ENHRY and CDR2 SYGVKD. V was clipped by 3 bases and J by 4 bases; unmatched bases: 5.